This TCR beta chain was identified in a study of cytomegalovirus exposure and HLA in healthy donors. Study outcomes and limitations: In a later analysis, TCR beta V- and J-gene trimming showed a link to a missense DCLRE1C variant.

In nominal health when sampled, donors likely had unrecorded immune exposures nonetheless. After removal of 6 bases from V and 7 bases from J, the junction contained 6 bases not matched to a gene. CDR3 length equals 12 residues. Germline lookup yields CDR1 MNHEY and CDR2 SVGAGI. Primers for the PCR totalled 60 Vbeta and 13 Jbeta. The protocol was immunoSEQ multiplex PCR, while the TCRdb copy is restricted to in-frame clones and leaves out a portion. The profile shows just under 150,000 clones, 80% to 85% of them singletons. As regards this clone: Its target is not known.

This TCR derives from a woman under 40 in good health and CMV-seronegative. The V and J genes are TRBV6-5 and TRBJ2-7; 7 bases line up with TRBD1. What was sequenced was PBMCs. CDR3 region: CASRGQAREQYF. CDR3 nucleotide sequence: TGTGCCAGCAGAGGACAGGCGCGGGAGCAGTACTTC.